This T cell receptor beta chain was retrieved from a study of cytomegalovirus exposure and HLA in healthy donors. Study conclusions and caveats: With later analysis, a missense DCLRE1C variant became linked to TCR beta V- and J-gene trimming. The CMV antigen specificity of a few CMV-associated chains was confirmed through in vitro analysis. Within a later analysis, the majority of CMV-associated TCR beta chains appeared HLA-restricted.

In the PCR, 60 Vbeta and 13 Jbeta primers were used. Assay used: immunoSEQ multiplex PCR; TCRdb lists only in-frame clones, some missing. The sample contains about 140,000 clones, 82% of which appear only once. With respect to this clone: The antigen is unknown.

CDR1 is MDHEN and CDR2 is SYDVKM in the germline V gene. Trimming shortened V by 3 bases and J by 4 bases, and 9 bases separated the two germline ends. The length of the CDR3 is 13 residues. This chain uses TRBV28 with TRBJ2-5, with D possibly matching TRBD2 (6 bases). The source material was PBMCs. This receptor was obtained from a man aged 25 to 40 in good health and CMV-seropositive. Written as DNA, the CDR3 is TGTGCCAGCAGTTTTGGGGGGTTAGAGACCCAGTACTTC. This encodes CASSFGGLETQYF. The entire variable domain, with the rest obtained from reference TRBV28 and TRBJ2-5, is as follows: DVKVTQSSRYLVKRTGEKVFLECVQDMDHENMFWYRQDPGLGLRLIYFSYDVKMKEKGDIPEGYSVSREKKERFSLILESASTNQTSMYLCASSFGGLETQYFGPGTRLLVL.